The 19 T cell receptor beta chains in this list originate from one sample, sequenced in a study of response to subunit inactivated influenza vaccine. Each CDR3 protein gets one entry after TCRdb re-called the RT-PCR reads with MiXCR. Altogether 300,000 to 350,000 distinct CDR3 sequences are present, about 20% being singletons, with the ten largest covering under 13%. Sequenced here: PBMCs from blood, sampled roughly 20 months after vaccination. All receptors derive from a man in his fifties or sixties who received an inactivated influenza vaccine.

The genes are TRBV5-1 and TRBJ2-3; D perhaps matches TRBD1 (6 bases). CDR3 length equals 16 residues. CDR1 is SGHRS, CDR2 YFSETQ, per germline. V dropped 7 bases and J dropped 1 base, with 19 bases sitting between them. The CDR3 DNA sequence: TGCGCCAGCGGGACCGGGACAAGTCTTCGCACAGATACGCAGTATTTT. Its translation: CASGTGTSLRTDTQYF.

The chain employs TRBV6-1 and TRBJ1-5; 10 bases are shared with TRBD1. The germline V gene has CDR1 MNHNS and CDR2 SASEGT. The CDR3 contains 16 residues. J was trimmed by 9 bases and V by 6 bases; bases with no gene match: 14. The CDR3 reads CASRDPGQGPHGPQHF. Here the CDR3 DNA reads TGTGCCAGCAGAGACCCGGGACAGGGGCCCCATGGGCCCCAGCATTTT.

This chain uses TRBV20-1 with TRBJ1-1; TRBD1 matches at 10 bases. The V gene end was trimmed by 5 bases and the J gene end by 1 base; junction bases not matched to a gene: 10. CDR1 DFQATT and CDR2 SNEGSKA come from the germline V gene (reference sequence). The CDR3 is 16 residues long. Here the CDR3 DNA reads TGCAGTGCTCTACCGGGACAGGGGATGCCGAACACTGAAGCTTTCTTT. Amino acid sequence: CSALPGQGMPNTEAFF.

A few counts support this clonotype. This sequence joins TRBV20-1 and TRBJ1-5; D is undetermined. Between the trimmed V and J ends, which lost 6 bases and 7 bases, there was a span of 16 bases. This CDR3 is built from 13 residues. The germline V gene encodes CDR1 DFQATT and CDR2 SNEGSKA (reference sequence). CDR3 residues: CSAAQEGGQPQHF. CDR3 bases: TGCAGTGCCGCCCAGGAGGGCGGACAGCCCCAGCATTTT.

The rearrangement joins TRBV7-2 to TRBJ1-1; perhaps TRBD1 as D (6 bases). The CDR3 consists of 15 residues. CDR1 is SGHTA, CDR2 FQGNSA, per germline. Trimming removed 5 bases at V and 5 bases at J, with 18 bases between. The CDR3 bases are TGTGCCAGCAGCATCAATCTGGGGGGCAGTACTGAAGCTTTCTTT. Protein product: CASSINLGGSTEAFF.

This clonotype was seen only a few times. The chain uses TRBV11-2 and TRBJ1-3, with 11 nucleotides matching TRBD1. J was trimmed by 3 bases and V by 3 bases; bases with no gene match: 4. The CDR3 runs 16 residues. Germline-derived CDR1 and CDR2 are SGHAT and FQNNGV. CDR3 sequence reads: CASSLDRGRGGNTIYF. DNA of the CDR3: TGTGCCAGCAGCTTGGACAGGGGGCGAGGTGGAAACACCATATATTTT. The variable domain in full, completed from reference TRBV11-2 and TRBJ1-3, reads EAGVAQSPRYKIIEKRQSVAFWCNPISGHATLYWYQQILGQGPKLLIQFQNNGVVDDSQLPKDRFSAERLKGVDSTLKIQPAKLEDSAVYLCASSLDRGRGGNTIYFGEGSWLTVV.

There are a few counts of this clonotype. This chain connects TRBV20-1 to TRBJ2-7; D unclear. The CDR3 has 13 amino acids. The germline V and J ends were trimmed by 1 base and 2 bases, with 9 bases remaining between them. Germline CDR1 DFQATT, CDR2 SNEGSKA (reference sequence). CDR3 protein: CSARGSRTYEQYF. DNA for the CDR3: TGCAGTGCTAGAGGTAGCAGAACCTACGAGCAGTACTTC.

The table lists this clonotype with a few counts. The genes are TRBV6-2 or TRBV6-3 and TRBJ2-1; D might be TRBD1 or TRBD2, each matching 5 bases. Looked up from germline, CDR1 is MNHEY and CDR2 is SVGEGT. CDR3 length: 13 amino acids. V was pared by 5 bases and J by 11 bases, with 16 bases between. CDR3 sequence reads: CASSLPGDVKQFF. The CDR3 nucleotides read TGTGCCAGCAGTCTACCCGGGGACGTCAAGCAGTTCTTC.

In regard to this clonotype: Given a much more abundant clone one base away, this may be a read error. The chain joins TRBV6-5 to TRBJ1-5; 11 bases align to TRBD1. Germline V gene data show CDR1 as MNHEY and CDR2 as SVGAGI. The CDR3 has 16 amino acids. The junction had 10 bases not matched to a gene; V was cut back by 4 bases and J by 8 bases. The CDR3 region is CASSSGTGGNIKPQHF. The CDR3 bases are TGTGCCAGCAGTTCCGGGACAGGGGGTAATATAAAGCCCCAGCATTTT.

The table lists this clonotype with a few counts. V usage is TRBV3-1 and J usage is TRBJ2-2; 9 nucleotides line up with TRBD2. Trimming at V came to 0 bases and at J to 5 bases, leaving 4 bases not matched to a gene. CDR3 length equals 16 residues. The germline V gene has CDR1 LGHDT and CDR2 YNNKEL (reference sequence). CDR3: CASSQDSGSWTGELFF. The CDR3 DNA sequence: TGTGCCAGCAGCCAAGATAGCGGGAGTTGGACCGGGGAGCTGTTTTTT.

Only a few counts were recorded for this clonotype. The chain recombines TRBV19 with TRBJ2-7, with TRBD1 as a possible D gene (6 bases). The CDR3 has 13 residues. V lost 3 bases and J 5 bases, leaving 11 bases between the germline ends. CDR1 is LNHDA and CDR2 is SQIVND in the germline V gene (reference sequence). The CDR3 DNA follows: TGTGCCAGTAGTATGTTACAGGGCCACGAGCAGTACTTC. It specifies CASSMLQGHEQYF.

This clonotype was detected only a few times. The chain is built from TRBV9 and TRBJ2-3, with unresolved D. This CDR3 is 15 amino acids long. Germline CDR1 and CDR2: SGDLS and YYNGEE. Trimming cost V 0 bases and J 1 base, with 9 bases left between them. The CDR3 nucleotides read TGTGCCAGCAGCGTAGAGCAATCTCGCACAGATACGCAGTATTTT. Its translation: CASSVEQSRTDTQYF.

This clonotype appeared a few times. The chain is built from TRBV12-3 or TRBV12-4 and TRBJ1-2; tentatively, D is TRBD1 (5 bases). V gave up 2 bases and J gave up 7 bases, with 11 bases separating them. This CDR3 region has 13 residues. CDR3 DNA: TGTGCCAGCAGTTTAATAGGGGTTGGTGGCTACACCTTC. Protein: CASSLIGVGGYTF.

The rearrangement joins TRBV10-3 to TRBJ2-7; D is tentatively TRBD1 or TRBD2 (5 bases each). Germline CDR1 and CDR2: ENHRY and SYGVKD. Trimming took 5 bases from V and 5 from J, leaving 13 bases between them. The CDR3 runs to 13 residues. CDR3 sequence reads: CAISTGTPNEQYF. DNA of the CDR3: TGTGCCATCAGTACCGGGACCCCGAACGAGCAGTACTTC.

CDR3 coding DNA: TGTGCCAGCAGCCAGCTAGCGGGAGTTCCAGATACGCAGTATTTT. Protein product: CASSQLAGVPDTQYF. The chain couples TRBV3-1 to TRBJ2-3; 10 bases match TRBD2. Germline CDR1 reads LGHDT; CDR2 reads YNNKEL (reference sequence). V trimming: 3 bases; J trimming: 4 bases; junction bases outside the gene matches: 4. The CDR3 spans 15 residues.

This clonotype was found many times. The CDR3 sequence is CASSPVGQYNSPLHF. The CDR3 bases are TGTGCCAGCTCACCAGTGGGGCAGTATAATTCACCCCTCCACTTT. The chain has TRBV18 and TRBJ1-6; possible D gene TRBD1, 5 bases. The CDR3 has 15 residues. Germline CDR1 is KGHSH and CDR2 is LQKENI. Trimming cost V 2 bases and J 4 bases, with 9 bases left between them.

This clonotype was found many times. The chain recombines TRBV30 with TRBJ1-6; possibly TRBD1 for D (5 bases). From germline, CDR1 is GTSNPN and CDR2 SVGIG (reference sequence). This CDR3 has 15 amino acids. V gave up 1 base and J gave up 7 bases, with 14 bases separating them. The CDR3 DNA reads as TGTGCCTGGAGTGCGGCATTCCAGGGCAATTCACCCCTCCACTTT. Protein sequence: CAWSAAFQGNSPLHF.

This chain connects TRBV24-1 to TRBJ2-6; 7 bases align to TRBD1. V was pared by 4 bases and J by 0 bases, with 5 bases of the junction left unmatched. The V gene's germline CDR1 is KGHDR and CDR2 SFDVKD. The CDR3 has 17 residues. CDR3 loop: CATSDPGQSSGANVLTF. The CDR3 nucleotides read TGTGCCACCAGTGACCCGGGACAGTCCTCTGGGGCCAACGTCCTGACTTTC.

The DNA of the CDR3 is TGTGCCAGCAGTCCTCTTAAAGGGGGGTCCTACAATGAGCAGTTCTTC. This codes for CASSPLKGGSYNEQFF. V gene TRBV21-1 combines with J gene TRBJ2-1; the listed D gene, TRBD1, was not tested against the DNA. TRBV21-1 is listed as a pseudogene. This CDR3 has 16 residues.